This T cell receptor (beta chain) comes out of a study of blood T cell repertoires in COVID-19. Study in general: Samples came from the United States, Italy and Spain, spanning acute and convalescent COVID-19.

Repertoires were generated with immunoSEQ multiplex PCR, while TCRdb's copy carries only in-frame clones and drops some. The sample has fewer than 400,000 clones, about 86% seen once. Resolution of symptoms, clearance, or two negative PCRs was present in recovered Cohort 3 donors. This CDR3 contains 15 residues. V was pared by 1 base and J by 7 bases, with 7 bases of the junction left unmatched. CDR1 is SGDLS and CDR2 is YYNGEE in the germline V gene. The clonotype comes from a woman in her forties or fifties who had recovered from COVID-19. The sample consisted of PBMCs or T cells enriched from blood (not recorded which). The rearrangement uses TRBV9 and TRBJ1-5; TRBD1 matches at 8 bases. DNA of the CDR3: TGTGCCAGCAGCGTAAGCGGACAGGGAGGCCAGCCCCAGCATTTT. Translating it yields CASSVSGQGGQPQHF.